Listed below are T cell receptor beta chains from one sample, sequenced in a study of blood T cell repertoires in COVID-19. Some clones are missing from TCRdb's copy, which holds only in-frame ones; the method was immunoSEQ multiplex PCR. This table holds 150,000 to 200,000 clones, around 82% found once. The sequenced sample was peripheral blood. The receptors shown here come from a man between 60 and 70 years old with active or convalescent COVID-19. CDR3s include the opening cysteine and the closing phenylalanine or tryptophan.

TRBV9 CASSVDQGSGYTF
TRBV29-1 CSAQGGGANVLTF
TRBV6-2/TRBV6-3 CASSYRRESSYNEQFF
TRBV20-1 CSASPERTATDTQYF
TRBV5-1 CASSVDRNSGANVLTF
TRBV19 CASSILQGNEQFF
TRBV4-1 CASSHGMRASGINEQFF
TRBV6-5 CASRGQAGSYEQYF
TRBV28 CASSLTGSPDTQYF
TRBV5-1 CASSLARGQPQHF
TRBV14 CASSQVATSRTGELFF
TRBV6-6 CASSYSTGDYGYTF
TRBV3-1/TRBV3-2 CASSLRGGYEQYF
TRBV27 CASSTRQGGTEAFF
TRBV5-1 CASSPGRQTVSYEQYF
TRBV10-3 CAISGVDQPQHF
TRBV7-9 CASSSGLAGGTGELFF
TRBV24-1 CATSVSRGTDTQYF
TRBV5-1 CASSLSGEQYF
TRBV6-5 CASARQGLGNGYTF
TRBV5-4 CASSQSSVRNTEAFF
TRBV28 CASSMATSGFSYEQYF
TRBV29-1 CSVSLPGTGSTGELFF
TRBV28 CASSLPQGGGYTF
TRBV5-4 CASSLAQTLDIYGYTF
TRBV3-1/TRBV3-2 CASSQDRGYEQYF
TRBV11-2 CASSSPTGVNTEAFF
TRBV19 CASSGASQGSYEQYF
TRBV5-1 CASSQEGQYGNTIYF
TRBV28 CAILKAGESVMSGELFF
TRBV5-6 CASRPTGGTEAFF